This T cell receptor beta chain derives from a study of blood T cells in healthy people across ages. Study results and limitations: Roughly linear age-related decline in beta diversity appeared, significant by age 40. CMV status of donors was unknown, possibly confounding expanded clonotype changes.

Next came a second PCR, run for roughly 6 to 11 cycles, which used a sample-barcoded 5' primer along with a J-beta primer mix. A template-switch adaptor containing 12 random nucleotides labeled each cDNA molecule. One entry per CDR3 protein results from TCRdb running MiXCR on the 5' RACE reads. The sample yields some 760,000 distinct CDR3 sequences, 25% seen once. The CDR3 length is 16 residues. The junction had 10 bases not matched to a gene; V was cut back by 8 bases and J by 1 base. Germline V gene sequence: CDR1 WSHSY, CDR2 SAAADI. On this clonotype itself: Its antigen is unidentified.

These same data were also listed under a study on T cells of mothers and their children. That source adds: The sample comes from fewer than 10 healthy Caucasian donors: mothers and children.

The TCR comes from a boy younger than 18 in good health. V gene TRBV10-2 combines with J gene TRBJ2-5; 10 positions match TRBD2. What was sequenced was blood. The CDR3 DNA follows: TGCGCCAGCGATGGAAGGACTAGCGGAGTCCAAGAGACCCAGTACTTC. This translates into CASDGRTSGVQETQYF.